The rows below give T cell receptor beta chains drawn from one sample of a study of T cells in Graves' hyperthyroidism and ophthalmopathy. TCRdb ran MiXCR on the multiplex PCR reads and lists one entry per CDR3 protein. Seen here are a few hundred thousand distinct CDR3 sequences, less than 20% observed once, and the top ten hold over 35%. The sample taken for sequencing was blood. These receptors all come from a young man with Graves' ophthalmopathy. CDR3s include the opening cysteine and the closing phenylalanine or tryptophan. A D gene is named only where the DNA matches it firmly.

V,D,J,CDR3
TRBV4-1,.,TRBJ1-1,CASSQELVTEAFF
TRBV6-1,.,TRBJ1-1,CASRRVSSTEAFF
TRBV5-6,.,TRBJ1-6,CASSLAGFGSPLHF
TRBV12-3/TRBV12-4,.,TRBJ2-7,CASSLTESYEQYF
TRBV19,TRBD1,TRBJ1-2,CASAHGTGLERYGYTF
TRBV5-1,.,TRBJ1-1,CASSLGDRKGTEAFF
TRBV20-1,TRBD2,TRBJ2-7,CNPSGDHYEQYF
TRBV7-6,.,TRBJ2-1,CASSLGRLNEQFF
TRBV14,.,TRBJ2-7,CASRSYGAYEQYF
TRBV29-1,.,TRBJ1-1,CSALSLHVSEAFF
TRBV5-5,TRBD2,TRBJ2-3,CASSLGTSGVSDTQYF
TRBV18,.,TRBJ1-4,CASSQRYTNEKLFF
TRBV7-9,.,TRBJ2-7,CASSPLTYEQYF
TRBV5-6,.,TRBJ2-1,CASNSGPSNEQFF
TRBV18,.,TRBJ1-4,CASSPRDTNEKLFF
TRBV7-3,.,TRBJ2-1,CASSSGLGDYNEQFF
TRBV18,.,TRBJ1-2,CASSPREFNYGYTF
TRBV5-1,TRBD1,TRBJ1-1,CASSLEPAGGESEAFF
TRBV19,.,TRBJ1-5,CASSTTPGGGNQPQHF
TRBV2,TRBD1,TRBJ1-4,CASSQTPGTGVWEKLFF
TRBV6-1,.,TRBJ1-4,CASSGHNEKLFF
TRBV19,TRBD1,TRBJ2-5,CASSTLQTGGRETQYF
TRBV2,TRBD2,TRBJ2-5,CANQRGGTQYF
TRBV20-1,.,TRBJ2-5,CSARDDGVGETQYF
TRBV7-8,.,TRBJ1-6,CASSKLQSSYNSPLHF
TRBV14,TRBD2,TRBJ2-3,CASSPGTSGFRPPYF
TRBV25-1,.,TRBJ2-2,CASTQGGTGELFF
TRBV7-3,TRBD2,TRBJ2-1,CASSHNLMPGLAGAWGGEQFF
TRBV20-1,TRBD2,TRBJ2-3,CSAPFTSGGAGYSNTQYF
TRBV6-1,.,TRBJ2-1,CASSEEVLNEQFF
TRBV7-3,TRBD2,TRBJ2-3,CASSPAGAGDTQYF
TRBV4-2,.,TRBJ2-7,CASSQGIGTPDYEQYF
TRBV3-1,.,TRBJ2-2,CASSQGTTGELFF
TRBV5-1,.,TRBJ2-1,CASSEDGYTYNEQFF
TRBV6-2/TRBV6-3,.,TRBJ2-1,CASSYGRGYNEQFF
TRBV6-1,.,TRBJ2-1,CASSEGGGPSNEQFF
TRBV19,.,TRBJ1-2,CASSMEGRSDGYTF
TRBV18,.,TRBJ2-1,CASSPNAGAGEQFF
TRBV9,.,TRBJ2-2,CASSVVPGLSGELFF
TRBV20-1,.,TRBJ2-2,CSASAGSTGELFF
TRBV6-1,TRBD1,TRBJ1-5,CASSSGQGWSQPQHF
TRBV9,TRBD1,TRBJ2-7,CASSPAGTGGEYEQYF
TRBV5-1,.,TRBJ2-1,CASSPSIGEQFF
TRBV27,.,TRBJ1-2,CASSLSWTANYGYTF
TRBV27,.,TRBJ1-6,CASSYRANSPLHF